This T cell receptor beta chain was recorded in a study of cytomegalovirus exposure and HLA in healthy donors. PCR primers comprised 60 Vbeta and 13 Jbeta primers. Profiling relied on immunoSEQ multiplex PCR, and the TCRdb table lists in-frame clones only, not all of them. This sample yields approximately 140,000 clones, of which approximately 83% are seen a single time; about 3.9% belongs to the top ten. Details on this clone: Its antigen is currently unknown.

Study findings and constraints: Reported findings show TCR beta sequences accurately forecast HLA-A and HLA-B alleles in most subjects. Later analysis demonstrated an association between a missense DCLRE1C variant and TCR beta V- and J-gene trimming. The classifier reportedly diagnosed cytomegalovirus status with high sensitivity and specificity. According to the study, roughly 180 TCR beta chains were cytomegalovirus-associated.

Germline loops: CDR1 MNHEY, CDR2 SVGAGI. Trimming pared 2 bases from V and 7 bases from J, leaving 11 bases between. The CDR3 extends over 14 amino acids. This receptor was obtained from a man aged 35-49 years in good health and CMV-seropositive. V and J are TRBV6-5 and TRBJ1-4, with a weak D call TRBD1 (5 bases). Specimen: PBMCs. CDR3 DNA: TGTGCCAGCAGTTACGGGACGGGGGGTGAAAAACTGTTTTTT. This translates into CASSYGTGGEKLFF.